What follows are 26 T cell receptor beta chains derived from one specimen sequenced in a study of T cells after yellow fever vaccination. TCRdb recomputed calls from the 5' RACE reads with MiXCR, one row per CDR3 protein. The table records approximately 61,000 distinct CDR3 sequences, 7.1% of them present only once. Sequenced here: CD8+ T cells sorted from PBMCs, sampled on the day of the first yellow fever vaccination. These receptor sequences come from a man between 18 and 29 years old who received the YFV17D yellow fever vaccine.

The chain is built from TRBV6-2 or TRBV6-3 and TRBJ2-7; TRBD1 agrees at 7 bases. The germline V gene has CDR1 MNHEY and CDR2 SVGEGT. This CDR3 contains 18 residues. With V trimmed by 2 bases and J by 7 bases, 20 bases remained unmatched. This CDR3 is CASSYRQGPSAVRGEQYV. The CDR3 coding sequence is TGTGCCAGCAGTTACAGACAGGGCCCGTCGGCTGTTAGAGGGGAGCAGTACGTC.

The genes are TRBV6-2 or TRBV6-3 and TRBJ2-1, with a possible D match to TRBD1 (5 bases). CDR1 is MNHEY and CDR2 is SVGEGT in the germline V gene. V was cut by 6 bases and J by 3 bases, with 15 bases left in between. The CDR3 totals 15 residues. The CDR3 coding sequence is TGTGCCAGCAGCGGAGACAAGGGGTACTACAATGAGCAGTTCTTC. It encodes CASSGDKGYYNEQFF.

This clonotype was found many times. The chain uses TRBV20-1 and TRBJ2-3, with 9 bases identical to TRBD2. CDR1 DFQATT and CDR2 SNEGSKA come from the germline V gene (reference sequence). This CDR3 is built from 14 residues. The trim removed 4 bases at V and 7 bases at J, leaving 9 bases unmatched. CDR3 in DNA: TGCAGTGCTATTAGCGGGGGAGGCGGTAATACGCAGTATTTT. Its protein product is CSAISGGGGNTQYF.

This sequence joins TRBV27 and TRBJ2-4, with TRBD1 identical over 11 bases. The CDR3 runs 20 residues. In germline, CDR1 is MNHEY, CDR2 SMNVEV (reference sequence). V was clipped by 0 bases and J by 3 bases; unmatched bases: 13. The CDR3 nucleotides read TGTGCCAGCAGTTTATCTGGACAGGGGGCGATTTGGCCAGGCAAAAACATTCAGTACTTC. As protein: CASSLSGQGAIWPGKNIQYF.

In this sample, this clonotype turned up a few times. The chain carries TRBV29-1 and TRBJ2-1; D not resolved. Germline V gene lookup returns CDR1 SQVTM and CDR2 ANQGSEA. This CDR3 spans 10 amino acids. Trimming removed 4 bases from V and 9 bases from J, with 7 bases in between. The DNA for the CDR3 is TGCAGCGTTGTTTGGGGTGAGCAGTTCTTC. Protein sequence: CSVVWGEQFF.

This clonotype appeared a few times. V is TRBV11-3 and J is TRBJ2-1; TRBD2 is a possible D gene (7 bases). V dropped 5 bases and J dropped 2 bases, with 19 bases sitting between them. Germline loops: CDR1 SGHNT, CDR2 YENEEA. This CDR3 region has 17 residues. The CDR3 is CASSPPGGQKPYNEQFF. DNA of the CDR3: TGTGCCAGCAGCCCCCCCGGGGGGCAGAAGCCCTACAATGAGCAGTTCTTC.

V gene TRBV5-4 combines with J gene TRBJ2-7; possibly TRBD2 for D (7 bases). This CDR3 has 16 amino acids. The germline V and J ends were trimmed by 3 bases and 0 bases, with 16 bases remaining between them. From germline, CDR1 is SGHNT and CDR2 YYREEE (reference sequence). CDR3 sequence: CASSSVSGTSSYEQYV. In DNA, the CDR3 is TGTGCCAGCAGCTCAGTGAGCGGGACAAGCTCCTACGAGCAGTACGTC.

The rearrangement links TRBV12-5 to TRBJ1-6, with unresolved D. CDR1 and CDR2 from the germline V gene are LGHNT and FRNRAP. V was shortened by 2 bases and J by 5 bases, with 7 bases between the two germline ends. The CDR3 spans 14 residues. CDR3 sequence: CASGLTGDNSPLHF. In DNA form, the CDR3 reads TGTGCTAGTGGTTTGACCGGAGATAATTCACCCCTCCACTTT.

This clonotype was seen only a few times. The V gene is TRBV6-5, the J gene TRBJ2-2; D is uncertain. This CDR3 is 14 amino acids long. V was cut by 4 bases and J by 2 bases, with 8 bases left in between. Germline CDR1 reads MNHEY; CDR2 reads SVGAGI. This chain's CDR3 is CASSSYANTGELFF. The DNA of the CDR3 is TGTGCCAGCAGTTCCTATGCTAACACCGGGGAGCTGTTTTTT.

This chain connects TRBV6-5 to TRBJ1-2; D gene uncertain. This CDR3 is 14 amino acids long. Germline V CDR1 and CDR2: MNHEY, SVGAGI. The germline V and J ends were trimmed by 0 bases and 8 bases, with 13 bases remaining between them. CDR3 residues: CASSYSFQEEGYTF. The CDR3 DNA is TGTGCCAGCAGTTACTCGTTTCAAGAAGAAGGCTACACCTTC.

This clonotype was found many times. This chain connects TRBV4-3 to TRBJ2-1; 8 positions match TRBD2. CDR3 length: 16 amino acids. Trimming at V came to 0 bases and at J to 1 base, leaving 2 bases not matched to a gene. CDR1 is LGHNA, CDR2 YSLEER, per germline. DNA for the CDR3: TGCGCCAGCAGCCAAGAACTAGCGGAATCCTACAATGAGCAGTTCTTC. As protein: CASSQELAESYNEQFF.

The table lists this clonotype with many counts. The chain employs TRBV4-1 and TRBJ2-5; 10 bases align to TRBD1. This CDR3 contains 16 residues. Per the germline V gene, CDR1 is MGHRA and CDR2 is YSYEKL. V was pared by 1 base and J by 5 bases, with 7 bases of the junction left unmatched. Here the CDR3 reads CASSQGDRGIEETQYF. The CDR3 DNA reads as TGCGCCAGCAGCCAAGGGGACAGGGGAATAGAGGAGACCCAGTACTTC.

Ten or more counts support this clonotype. The V gene is TRBV6-6, the J gene TRBJ2-1; D is uncertain. Germline CDR1 is MNHNY and CDR2 is SVGAGI (reference sequence). Trimming left V 5 bases short and J 4 bases short, with 9 bases between. This CDR3 spans 13 amino acids. The CDR3 region has the DNA TGTGCCAGCAGTCCTACGGAATACAATGAGCAGTTCTTC. It translates to CASSPTEYNEQFF.

In its sample, this clonotype was seen many times. V is TRBV5-1 and J is TRBJ1-2; D uncertain. This CDR3 comprises 14 residues. From germline, CDR1 is SGHRS and CDR2 YFSETQ. Trimming shortened V by 7 bases and J by 7 bases, and 20 bases separated the two germline ends. Here the CDR3 reads CASGPPGRLVGYTF. The CDR3 nucleotides are TGCGCCAGCGGACCTCCGGGGAGGCTCGTTGGCTACACCTTC.

This clonotype was recorded at least ten times. The chain is built from TRBV7-9 and TRBJ2-5; D gene unclear. Trimming cost V 2 bases and J 5 bases, with 6 bases left between them. The CDR3 length is 12 residues. From germline, CDR1 is SEHNR and CDR2 FQNEAQ (reference sequence). The CDR3 here is CASSLSVETQYF. CDR3 DNA sequence: TGTGCCAGCAGCTTAAGCGTGGAGACCCAGTACTTC.

There are many counts of this clonotype. The chain couples TRBV4-1 to TRBJ2-1, with TRBD2 identical over 12 bases. Germline CDR1 and CDR2: MGHRA and YSYEKL. J was trimmed by 2 bases and V by 1 base; bases with no gene match: 6. The length of the CDR3 is 18 residues. The CDR3 nucleotides are TGCGCCAGCAGCCAAGTTTATAGGACTAGCGGGGCCTACAATGAGCAGTTCTTC. Amino acid sequence: CASSQVYRTSGAYNEQFF.

This clonotype occurred a few times. This chain links TRBV6-1 with TRBJ2-7; D is possibly TRBD2 (5 bases). Trimming took off 1 base at V and 6 bases at J, with 10 bases between the two ends. CDR3 length: 13 amino acids. Per germline, CDR1 MNHNS and CDR2 SASEGT. Written as DNA, the CDR3 is TGTGCCAGCAGTGAAGGGCCGGGGTTCGAGCAGTACGTC. It encodes CASSEGPGFEQYV.

This clonotype was seen ten or more times. The chain recombines TRBV27 with TRBJ2-2; 12 bases map to TRBD2. Germline CDR1 and CDR2: MNHEY and SMNVEV (reference sequence). The CDR3 loop spans 17 amino acids. Losses at the gene ends were 6 bases for V and 7 bases for J; bases not matched to a gene: 12. CDR3 DNA sequence: TGTGCCAGCAGCCGACTGACTAGCGGGGGTGCAGACGGGGAGCTGTTTTTT. Protein: CASSRLTSGGADGELFF.

Relative to its sample, this clonotype is medium-sized. The chain is built from TRBV19 and TRBJ1-2, with a possible D match to TRBD1 (5 bases). V dropped 6 bases and J dropped 0 bases, with 14 bases sitting between them. This CDR3 is built from 15 residues. CDR1 and CDR2 from the germline V gene are LNHDA and SQIVND (reference sequence). Written as DNA, the CDR3 is TGTGCCAGTAGAATGTTCCAGGGAGCTAACTATGGCTACACCTTC. It translates to CASRMFQGANYGYTF. The variable domain in full, completed from reference TRBV19 and TRBJ1-2, reads DGGITQSPKYLFRKEGQNVTLSCEQNLNHDAMYWYRQDPGQGLRLIYYSQIVNDFQKGDIAEGYSVSREKKESFPLTVTSAQKNPTAFYLCASRMFQGANYGYTFGSGTRLTVV.

This clonotype was seen more than once but under ten times. The chain is built from TRBV15 and TRBJ2-5, with 8 bases lining up with TRBD2. The V gene end was trimmed by 5 bases and the J gene end by 4 bases; junction bases not matched to a gene: 9. Germline V gives CDR1 LNHNV, CDR2 YYDKDF (reference sequence). There are 15 residues in the CDR3. Here the CDR3 reads CATSPAGSGVETQYF. In DNA form, the CDR3 reads TGTGCCACCAGCCCGGCGGGTAGCGGGGTAGAGACCCAGTACTTC.

The rearrangement joins TRBV12-3 or TRBV12-4 to TRBJ2-7, with D possibly being TRBD1 (6 bases). Trimming pared 6 bases from V and 5 bases from J, leaving 14 bases between. This CDR3 region has 13 residues. CDR3 in amino acids: CASSAGDTHEQYF. CDR3 nucleotides: TGTGCCAGCAGCGCCGGGGACACTCACGAGCAGTACTTC.

J is TRBJ2-6 and V is TRBV4-2, with D tentatively TRBD1 (5 bases). This CDR3 is built from 16 residues. CDR1 is LGHNA and CDR2 is YNFKEQ in the germline V gene. V shed 3 bases and J shed 0 bases, with 9 bases lying between them. CDR3 sequence: CASSHQDNSGANVLTF. CDR3 DNA sequence: TGTGCCAGCAGCCACCAGGACAACTCTGGGGCCAACGTCCTGACTTTC.

The chain links TRBV4-1 to TRBJ1-4; 8 positions agree with TRBD1. The germline V gene has CDR1 MGHRA and CDR2 YSYEKL. The CDR3 covers 17 residues. With 1 base clipped from V and 7 bases from J, the junction kept 11 bases outside the gene matches. DNA for the CDR3: TGCGCCAGCAGCCAAGGGTACCGGGACAGGCCTTTTGAAAAACTGTTTTTT. It yields the protein CASSQGYRDRPFEKLFF.

This clonotype was observed a handful of times. This chain joins TRBV5-4 and TRBJ2-2; a weak D match, TRBD2 (6 bases). CDR1 and CDR2 (germline): SGHNT, YYREEE (reference sequence). The ends were cut back, 5 bases at V and 4 bases at J, with 15 bases in the middle. The CDR3 has 15 amino acids. The CDR3 DNA follows: TGTGCCAGCAGGGAAAGGGACTTCCCCACCGGGGAGCTGTTTTTT. It translates to CASRERDFPTGELFF.

At least ten counts were recorded for this clonotype. This rearrangement joins TRBV7-2 to TRBJ2-7, with 8 bases that match TRBD1. This CDR3 is 14 amino acids long. Germline values: CDR1 SGHTA, CDR2 FQGNSA. V lost 5 bases to trimming and J lost 3 bases; unmatched junction nucleotides: 6. The CDR3 here is CASSVSGGNYEQYV. The CDR3 nucleotides are TGTGCCAGCAGCGTCTCAGGGGGCAACTACGAGCAGTACGTC.

V usage is TRBV7-9 and J usage is TRBJ1-6; no clear D. Per germline, CDR1 SEHNR and CDR2 FQNEAQ (reference sequence). The CDR3 sequence is 17 residues long. V was shortened by 1 base and J by 10 bases, with 20 bases between the two germline ends. The CDR3 is CASSLVRTGPASSPLHF. The CDR3, as DNA: TGTGCCAGCAGCTTAGTACGTACGGGTCCAGCATCGTCACCCCTCCACTTT.